The sequence of this TCR beta chain was determined in a study of OX40 agonist ivuxolimab in advanced cancers. Study details: Ivuxolimab doses were 0.01, 0.1, 0.3, 1.5, 3 or 10 mg/kg every 2 weeks.

There are a few counts of this clone. Profiled with immunoSEQ multiplex PCR; TCRdb holds only in-frame clones, not every one. The table records some 49,000 clones, about 80% of them present only once. The CDR3 is 14 amino acids. Trimming removed 4 bases at V and 4 bases at J, with 10 bases between. Per germline, CDR1 SNHLY and CDR2 FYNNEI. V is TRBV2 and J is TRBJ1-4; TRBD1 might be the D (6 bases). The source was CD4+ or CD8+ T cells sorted from blood, collected in a trial of the OX40 agonist ivuxolimab. The source is an adult with an advanced solid tumor such as melanoma, head and neck, liver or kidney cancer. For the CDR3, the DNA is TGTGCCAGCAGTGCAGGGGTTGGTAATGAAAAACTGTTTTTT. Amino acids: CASSAGVGNEKLFF.